The present T cell receptor (beta chain) was sequenced within a study of Graves' ophthalmopathy and Graves' hyperthyroidism. Exclusion applied to patients with other autoimmune diseases, uncontrolled infections, pregnancy or lactation. The authors amplified TCR beta CDR3 regions, and they did so from RNA transcripts for repertoire sequencing. A first-round RT-PCR used HTBI primers, followed by a second-round multiplex PCR. MiXCR was run by TCRdb on the multiplex PCR reads, yielding one entry per CDR3 protein. The table shows roughly 1.1 million distinct CDR3 sequences, with about two fifths occurring only once. This clonotype was recorded at least ten times. Per the germline V gene, CDR1 is WSHSY and CDR2 is SAAADI. The CDR3 consists of 14 residues. Trimming removed 6 bases at V and 3 bases at J, with 14 bases between.

The receptor was isolated from an adult man with Graves' hyperthyroidism. Input material: peripheral blood or thyroid tissue (not recorded which). The gene calls are TRBV10-2 and TRBJ1-1; no clear D gene. The CDR3 spells CASSAHGSDTEAFF. The CDR3, as DNA: TGCGCCAGCAGCGCTCACGGTTCGGACACTGAAGCTTTCTTT.